The 16 T cell receptor beta chains below come from one sample, sequenced in a study of beta chain features in type 1 diabetes. Expressed TCRB transcripts were sequenced because the isolated RNA had all been reverse transcribed beforehand. Only in-frame clones appear in the TCRdb table, and some are missing; sequencing was by immunoSEQ multiplex PCR. Among 970,000 or so clones listed, under 20% were seen once. The sequenced sample was naive CD4+ T cells from blood. Receptors originate from a woman under 30 in good health.

This rearrangement joins TRBV11-1 to TRBJ2-1; 11 bases match TRBD2. The CDR3 totals 17 residues. Per germline, CDR1 SGHAT and CDR2 FQDESV (reference sequence). V trimming: 4 bases; J trimming: 5 bases; junction bases outside the gene matches: 10. Written as DNA, the CDR3 is TGTGCCAGCAGCTCTACTCCCCCGGGACTAGCGGACAATGAGCAGTTCTTC. Translated, it gives CASSSTPPGLADNEQFF.

In its sample, this clone was seen a few times. The genes are TRBV29-1 and TRBJ1-1; D uncertain. This CDR3 spans 12 amino acids. The V and J ends lost 7 bases and 1 base respectively, with 10 bases between them. CDR1 is SQVTM and CDR2 is ANQGSEA in the germline V gene. CDR3 sequence (DNA): TGCAGCGATGCGGTTGGGAACACTGAAGCTTTCTTT. Translation gives CSDAVGNTEAFF.

The chain uses TRBV11-2 and TRBJ2-4; 9 bases match TRBD1. With 5 bases clipped from V and 6 bases from J, the junction kept 8 bases outside the gene matches. Germline assignment: CDR1 SGHAT and CDR2 FQNNGV. The CDR3 sequence is 15 residues long. CDR3 sequence: CASSPWTGAVNIQYF. Here the CDR3 DNA reads TGTGCCAGCAGCCCTTGGACAGGGGCAGTAAACATTCAGTACTTC.

This clone has just a few counts. The chain links TRBV4-3 to TRBJ1-2; D not resolved. Per the germline V gene, CDR1 is LGHNA and CDR2 is YSLEER. V was shortened by 4 bases and J by 8 bases, with 20 bases between the two germline ends. This CDR3 spans 15 amino acids. CDR3 in amino acids: CASSPQPRSPRGYTF. The CDR3 DNA reads TGCGCCAGCAGCCCCCAACCGCGCAGCCCAAGGGGCTACACCTTC.

The chain combines TRBV6-5 with TRBJ2-5; TRBD2 aligns across 12 bases. V was clipped by 5 bases and J by 2 bases; unmatched bases: 3. The CDR3 covers 15 residues. Germline CDR1 reads MNHEY; CDR2 reads SVGAGI. The CDR3 here is CASSTGTSGQETQYF. The CDR3 DNA follows: TGTGCCAGCAGTACCGGGACTAGCGGGCAAGAGACCCAGTACTTC.

V and J are TRBV7-5 and TRBJ2-7. TRBV7-5 is a known pseudogene. The CDR3 is 17 amino acids. The CDR3 DNA reads TGTGCCAGAAGCTTACTGGCGGACACGGCGGGTTCCTACGAGCAGTACTTC. Its translation: CARSLLADTAGSYEQYF.

The chain uses TRBV27 and TRBJ2-7; 7 nucleotides match TRBD2. J lost 3 bases, V lost 8 bases, and 10 bases had no gene match. Germline assignment: CDR1 MNHEY and CDR2 SMNVEV (reference sequence). This CDR3 is built from 14 residues. The CDR3, as DNA: TGTGCCAGCCGACCAAGCGGGACTTACTACGAGCAGTACTTC. This sequence encodes CASRPSGTYYEQYF.

This clone occurred a few times. The CDR3 here is CASSPQSGQGRLPGYTF. CDR3 sequence (DNA): TGCGCCAGCAGCCCCCAGAGCGGACAGGGTCGCCTTCCGGGCTACACCTTC. The chain joins TRBV5-1 to TRBJ1-2; 8 bases align to TRBD1. The CDR3 contains 17 residues. The germline V gene has CDR1 SGHRS and CDR2 YFSETQ. V shed 4 bases and J 8 bases; nucleotides not matched to a gene: 19. The complete variable domain, with remaining parts taken from reference TRBV5-1 and TRBJ1-2, reads KAGVTQTPRYLIKTRGQQVTLSCSPISGHRSVSWYQQTPGQGLQFLFEYFSETQRNKGNFPGRFSGRQFSNSRSEMNVSTLELGDSALYLCASSPQSGQGRLPGYTFGSGTRLTVV.

The chain uses TRBV6-5 and TRBJ2-7; 7 positions agree with TRBD1. This CDR3 region has 16 residues. V shed 0 bases and J 2 bases; nucleotides not matched to a gene: 7. Germline-derived CDR1 and CDR2 are MNHEY and SVGAGI. CDR3 DNA sequence: TGTGCCAGCAGTTACTCGAGCAGGGGGACGCCCTACGAGCAGTACTTC. Translating it yields CASSYSSRGTPYEQYF.

This clone was counted only a few times. The chain carries TRBV5-5 and TRBJ2-7; 9 positions agree with TRBD2. CDR1 and CDR2 (germline): SGHKS, YYEKEE (reference sequence). The CDR3 totals 14 residues. Trimming removed 0 bases from V and 3 bases from J; junction bases left unmatched: 1. This CDR3 reads CASSLELAGYEQYF. The CDR3, as DNA: TGTGCCAGCAGCTTGGAACTAGCGGGCTACGAGCAGTACTTC. The full variable domain, completed using reference TRBV5-5 and TRBJ2-7, is DAGVTQSPTHLIKTRGQQVTLRCSPISGHKSVSWYQQVLGQGPQFIFQYYEKEERGRGNFPDRFSARQFPNYSSELNVNALLLGDSALYLCASSLELAGYEQYFGPGTRLTVT.

A few counts support this clone. At the DNA level, this CDR3 is encoded by other sequences in the same sample as well. The chain links TRBV2 to TRBJ2-3; D not resolved. Between the trimmed V and J ends, which lost 4 bases and 2 bases, there was a span of 7 bases. CDR3 length: 13 residues. The germline gives CDR1 SNHLY, CDR2 FYNNEI. CDR3: CASSVRDTDTQYF. The CDR3 DNA sequence: TGTGCCAGCAGTGTAAGGGACACAGATACGCAGTATTTT.

This chain links TRBV7-8 with TRBJ2-3; 15 nucleotides agree with TRBD2. Germline-derived CDR1 and CDR2 are SGHVS and FQNEAQ. V gave up 4 bases and J gave up 2 bases; unmatched junction bases: 1. CDR3 length: 16 residues. The CDR3 spells CASSWTSGRVTDTQYF. In DNA, the CDR3 is TGTGCCAGCAGCTGGACTAGCGGGAGGGTCACAGATACGCAGTATTTT.

The chain carries TRBV29-1 and TRBJ2-1, with 14 bases fitting TRBD2. V was clipped by 7 bases and J by 7 bases; unmatched bases: 9. Germline lookup yields CDR1 SQVTM and CDR2 ANQGSEA. This CDR3 region has 15 residues. The CDR3 reads CSAAAGLAGANEQFF. CDR3 coding DNA: TGCAGCGCCGCAGCGGGACTAGCGGGAGCGAATGAGCAGTTCTTC.

In this sample, this clone turned up a few times. V gene TRBV15 combines with J gene TRBJ2-7; 16 bases map to TRBD2. This CDR3 comprises 18 residues. The V gene end was trimmed by 3 bases and the J gene end by 5 bases; junction bases not matched to a gene: 10. Per the germline V gene, CDR1 is LNHNV and CDR2 is YYDKDF (reference sequence). The CDR3 is CATSSSTGTSGRAHEQYF. As DNA, the CDR3 is TGTGCCACCAGCAGTTCGACCGGGACTAGCGGGAGGGCCCACGAGCAGTACTTC.

This clone was observed a handful of times. The J gene is TRBJ2-7, the V gene TRBV28, with TRBD2 as a possible D gene (6 bases). CDR3 size: 14 residues. Germline assignment: CDR1 MDHEN and CDR2 SYDVKM. V lost 6 bases, J lost 0 bases, and 12 bases lay in between. The CDR3 DNA is TGTGCCAGCAGGGTTAGCGGCAGCTCCTACGAGCAGTACTTC. Amino acid sequence: CASRVSGSSYEQYF.

This clone has just a few counts. Here the CDR3 reads CASSPETGPNEKLFF. CDR3 sequence (DNA): TGCGCCAGCAGCCCGGAGACAGGACCTAATGAAAAACTGTTTTTT. The V call is TRBV5-1, the J call TRBJ1-4; maybe TRBD1 (6 bases). Between the trimmed V and J ends, which lost 4 bases and 3 bases, there was a span of 13 bases. CDR3 length equals 15 residues. In germline, CDR1 is SGHRS, CDR2 YFSETQ.